The 19 T cell receptor beta chains below come from one sample, sequenced in a study of neoadjuvant nivolumab and ipilimumab in lung cancer. Here immunoSEQ multiplex PCR was the method, and the copy in TCRdb shows in-frame clones only, minus some. This table has about 4,700 clones, 75% to 80% appearing once. Sequenced here: adjacent normal lung tissue, sampled after neoadjuvant nivolumab, alone or with ipilimumab, at or shortly before surgery. The receptors were sampled from an adult with non-small cell lung cancer.

Within the sample, this clone is large (0.1 to 1%). The rearrangement uses TRBV28 and TRBJ1-1, with TRBD1 as a possible D gene (6 bases). The CDR3 totals 14 residues. The ends were cut back, 2 bases at V and 3 bases at J, with 10 bases in the middle. CDR1 is MDHEN and CDR2 is SYDVKM in the germline V gene. CDR3 sequence reads: CASSLEGQYTEAFF. The CDR3 DNA is TGTGCCAGCAGTTTAGAAGGACAGTACACTGAAGCTTTCTTT.

The genes are TRBV7-9 and TRBJ1-3; TRBD1 aligns across 7 bases. The junction had 10 bases not matched to a gene; V was cut back by 5 bases and J by 3 bases. Per the germline V gene, CDR1 is SEHNR and CDR2 is FQNEAQ (reference sequence). The CDR3 is 16 residues long. The CDR3 protein is CASSDYGTGDGNTIYF. The CDR3, as DNA: TGTGCCAGCAGCGATTACGGCACAGGGGATGGAAACACCATATATTTT.

The chain employs TRBV10-1 and TRBJ2-3; D gene ambiguous. CDR3 length equals 13 residues. Germline V gene sequence: CDR1 WNHNN, CDR2 SYGVQD (reference sequence). The V end lost 3 bases, the J end lost 1 base, and 5 bases lay between the germline ends. CDR3 nucleotides: TGCGCCAGCAGTGACCCAGGCACAGATACGCAGTATTTT. Translated, it gives CASSDPGTDTQYF.

This rearrangement joins TRBV4-1 to TRBJ2-3; perhaps TRBD2 as D (6 bases). Germline V gene data show CDR1 as MGHRA and CDR2 as YSYEKL. This CDR3 contains 15 residues. V lost 4 bases, J lost 0 bases, and 11 bases lay in between. CDR3 residues: CASSLHSGSTDTQYF. CDR3 sequence (DNA): TGCGCCAGCAGCCTCCATAGCGGCAGCACAGATACGCAGTATTTT.

The DNA of the CDR3 is TGCAGCGGACTTGACACATATGGCTACACCTTC. It specifies CSGLDTYGYTF. V usage is TRBV29-1 and J usage is TRBJ1-2; D remains unclear. This CDR3 is 11 amino acids long. Germline CDR1 reads SQVTM; CDR2 reads ANQGSEA. The germline V and J ends were trimmed by 7 bases and 5 bases, with 11 bases remaining between them.

This clone was seen a single time. The rearrangement links TRBV6-5 to TRBJ2-4, with TRBD1 matching 9 bases. J was trimmed by 9 bases and V by 5 bases; bases with no gene match: 8. Germline V gene data show CDR1 as MNHEY and CDR2 as SVGAGI. The length of the CDR3 is 14 residues. The CDR3 DNA reads as TGTGCCAGCAGTCCCGGGACAGGGTCGCGCATTCAGTACTTC. It yields the protein CASSPGTGSRIQYF.

The chain is built from TRBV28 and TRBJ1-1; D not resolved. V was clipped by 6 bases and J by 4 bases, with 9 bases between them. CDR3 length equals 12 residues. The germline CDR1 and CDR2 sequences are MDHEN and SYDVKM. CDR3 region: CASSLPPTEAFF. For the CDR3, the DNA is TGTGCCAGCAGCCTCCCACCCACTGAAGCTTTCTTT.

This chain joins TRBV4-3 and TRBJ2-3; 9 bases line up with TRBD1. The junction had 10 bases not matched to a gene; V was cut back by 6 bases and J by 3 bases. Germline V CDR1 and CDR2: LGHNA, YSLEER. CDR3 length: 16 amino acids. CDR3 in amino acids: CASSQHWTGVTDTQYF. CDR3 nucleotides: TGCGCCAGCAGTCAGCACTGGACAGGGGTAACAGATACGCAGTATTTT.

This clone has a single count. The CDR3 region is CASKEGDLNTEAFF. The CDR3 nucleotides read TGTGCCAGTAAGGAAGGAGATTTGAACACTGAAGCTTTCTTT. The chain joins TRBV28 to TRBJ1-1; D is undetermined. The germline V gene encodes CDR1 MDHEN and CDR2 SYDVKM. The V end was cut by 9 bases, the J end by 0 bases, with 14 bases between. There are 14 residues in the CDR3.

V and J are TRBV18 and TRBJ1-6, with D perhaps matching TRBD1 (5 bases). In germline, CDR1 is KGHSH, CDR2 LQKENI. The CDR3 runs 16 residues. The germline V and J ends were trimmed by 3 bases and 5 bases, with 14 bases remaining between them. CDR3 amino acids: CASSPSQTANNSPLHF. The CDR3 nucleotides read TGTGCCAGCTCACCCTCCCAGACAGCCAATAATTCACCCCTCCACTTT.

This chain joins TRBV10-1 and TRBJ1-1; D call uncertain. The germline CDR1 and CDR2 sequences are WNHNN and SYGVQD (reference sequence). Trimming took 7 bases from V and 3 from J, leaving 12 bases between them. The CDR3 spans 13 residues. This CDR3 is CASTSGWDTEAFF. CDR3 nucleotides: TGCGCCAGCACCAGCGGGTGGGACACTGAAGCTTTCTTT.

CDR3 sequence: CASSEGPPSNYGYTF. The CDR3 bases are TGTGCCAGCAGTGAGGGACCGCCTTCTAACTATGGCTACACCTTC. The V gene is TRBV2, the J gene TRBJ1-2; D perhaps matches TRBD1 (5 bases). The CDR3 consists of 15 residues. Germline lookup yields CDR1 SNHLY and CDR2 FYNNEI. Trimming stripped 3 bases from V and 0 bases from J, with 11 bases between.

The V call is TRBV5-4, the J call TRBJ2-1; tentative D call: TRBD1 (6 bases). CDR1 and CDR2 from the germline V gene are SGHNT and YYREEE (reference sequence). V lost 5 bases, J lost 6 bases, and 18 bases lay in between. The CDR3 covers 15 residues. For the CDR3, the DNA is TGTGCCAGCAGGGGAATGGGGGCTCCCTTCAATGAGCAGTTCTTC. It codes for CASRGMGAPFNEQFF.

The gene calls are TRBV5-6 and TRBJ2-5; D is possibly TRBD1 (6 bases). Germline V gene sequence: CDR1 SGHDT, CDR2 YYEEEE. The CDR3 length is 14 residues. Trimming stripped 0 bases from V and 13 bases from J, with 19 bases between. The CDR3 loop reads CASSLETYRVRMYF. CDR3 bases: TGTGCCAGCAGCTTGGAAACGTACAGGGTTAGGATGTACTTC.

The genes are TRBV2 and TRBJ1-5, with 8 nucleotides matching TRBD1. Trimming at V came to 4 bases and at J to 0 bases, leaving 2 bases not matched to a gene. The germline CDR1 and CDR2 sequences are SNHLY and FYNNEI. The CDR3 loop spans 15 amino acids. In DNA form, the CDR3 reads TGTGCCAGCAGTGGGACAGGGATTAGCAATCAGCCCCAGCATTTT. Translated: CASSGTGISNQPQHF. The variable domain in full, with the rest retrieved from reference TRBV2 and TRBJ1-5, is EPEVTQTPSHQVTQMGQEVILRCVPISNHLYFYWYRQILGQKVEFLVSFYNNEISEKSEIFDDQFSVERPDGSNFTLKIRSTKLEDSAMYFCASSGTGISNQPQHFGDGTRLSIL.

The J gene is TRBJ1-2, the V gene TRBV7-8; D remains unclear. V was cut by 1 base and J by 0 bases, with 21 bases left in between. Germline CDR1 is SGHVS and CDR2 is FQNEAQ. The CDR3 is made up of 19 amino acids. CDR3 coding DNA: TGTGCCAGCAGCTTAGGAGGATCAACGGTCTACGGAGCTAACTATGGCTACACCTTC. Its protein is CASSLGGSTVYGANYGYTF.

CDR3 sequence (DNA): TGCGCCAGCAGCCAAAGCAGTTCCACCGGGGAGCTGTTTTTT. Translating gives CASSQSSSTGELFF. This chain joins TRBV5-1 and TRBJ2-2; D call uncertain. The length of the CDR3 is 14 residues. The V and J ends lost 4 bases and 4 bases respectively, with 11 bases between them. Germline-derived CDR1 and CDR2 are SGHRS and YFSETQ.

This clone has more than one count but fewer than ten. The chain has TRBV5-1 and TRBJ2-7; either TRBD1 or TRBD2 may supply D (6 bases each). Germline-derived CDR1 and CDR2 are SGHRS and YFSETQ. CDR3 length: 15 residues. V dropped 1 base and J dropped 1 base, with 12 bases sitting between them. This CDR3 reads CASSLSTGRSYEQYF. The CDR3, as DNA: TGCGCCAGCAGCTTGTCCACAGGGAGGTCCTACGAGCAGTACTTC. Looking up the rest from reference TRBV5-1 and TRBJ2-7 gives the full variable domain: KAGVTQTPRYLIKTRGQQVTLSCSPISGHRSVSWYQQTPGQGLQFLFEYFSETQRNKGNFPGRFSGRQFSNSRSEMNVSTLELGDSALYLCASSLSTGRSYEQYFGPGTRLTVT.

The gene calls are TRBV4-3 and TRBJ2-2; TRBD1 agrees at 8 bases. Trimming at V came to 4 bases and at J to 0 bases, leaving 1 base not matched to a gene. Germline-derived CDR1 and CDR2 are LGHNA and YSLEER. The CDR3 consists of 15 residues. The CDR3 DNA follows: TGCGCCAGCAGCCGCAGGGGGCCGAACACCGGGGAGCTGTTTTTT. This codes for CASSRRGPNTGELFF.